At least ten counts were recorded for the clone carrying this TCR beta chain. This sample is part of a study of spatial heterogeneity in lung cancer. Study background: Detection of beta-chain sequences consistently exceeded that of alpha-chain sequences.

As to time point: sample taken at primary tumor resection. TCRs were sequenced from unsorted whole RNA of tumor, nontumor lung or PBMC. This CDR3 spans 13 amino acids. With 7 bases removed from V and 5 bases from J, the gap between germline ends came to 12 bases. The V gene's germline CDR1 is MNHEY and CDR2 SVGAGI. In TCRdb, the 5' RACE reads were re-called with MiXCR into one record per CDR3 protein. In the table there are 35,000 to 40,000 distinct CDR3 sequences, 7% to 7.5% of which are singletons. The source was PBMCs, collected at surgery. The sequence was obtained from a female donor with early-stage non-small cell lung cancer. The gene calls are TRBV6-5 and TRBJ1-5; D is perhaps TRBD1 (6 bases). The CDR3 is CASTPGAYQPQHF. The CDR3 coding sequence is TGTGCCAGCACGCCGGGGGCCTATCAGCCCCAGCATTTT.